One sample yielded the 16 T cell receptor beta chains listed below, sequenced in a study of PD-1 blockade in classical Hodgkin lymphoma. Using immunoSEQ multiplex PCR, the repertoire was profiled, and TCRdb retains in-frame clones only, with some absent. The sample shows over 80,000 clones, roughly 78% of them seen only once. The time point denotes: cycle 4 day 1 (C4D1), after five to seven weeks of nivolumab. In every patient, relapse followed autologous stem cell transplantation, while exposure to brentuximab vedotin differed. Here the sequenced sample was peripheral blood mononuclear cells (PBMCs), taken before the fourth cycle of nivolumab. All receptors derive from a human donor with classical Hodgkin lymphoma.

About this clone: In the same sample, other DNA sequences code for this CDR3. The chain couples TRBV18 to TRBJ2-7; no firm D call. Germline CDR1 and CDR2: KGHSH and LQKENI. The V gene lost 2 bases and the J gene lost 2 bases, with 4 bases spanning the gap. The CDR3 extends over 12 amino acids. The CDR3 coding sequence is TGTGCCAGCTCACCAGACACCTACGAGCAGTACTTC. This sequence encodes CASSPDTYEQYF.

The CDR3 bases are TGTGCCATCAGTGAGAACAGAGGAGAGACCCAGTACTTC. The encoded protein is CAISENRGETQYF. V and J are TRBV10-3 and TRBJ2-5; D unclear. The V and J ends lost 2 bases and 4 bases respectively, with 8 bases between them. Looked up from germline, CDR1 is ENHRY and CDR2 is SYGVKD. This CDR3 is 13 amino acids long.

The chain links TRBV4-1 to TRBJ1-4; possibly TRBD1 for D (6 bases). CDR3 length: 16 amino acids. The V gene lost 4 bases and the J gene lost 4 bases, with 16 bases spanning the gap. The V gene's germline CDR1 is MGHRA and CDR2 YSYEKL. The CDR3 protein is CASSPLSTGFNEKLFF. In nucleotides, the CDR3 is TGCGCCAGCAGCCCCCTATCGACAGGTTTTAATGAAAAACTGTTTTTT.

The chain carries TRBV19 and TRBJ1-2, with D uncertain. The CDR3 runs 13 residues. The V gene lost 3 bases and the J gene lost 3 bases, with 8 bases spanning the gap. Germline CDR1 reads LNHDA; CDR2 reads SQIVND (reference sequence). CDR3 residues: CASSIGLDYGYTF. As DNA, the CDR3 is TGTGCCAGTAGTATTGGGTTAGACTATGGCTACACCTTC. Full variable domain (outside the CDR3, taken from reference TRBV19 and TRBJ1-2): DGGITQSPKYLFRKEGQNVTLSCEQNLNHDAMYWYRQDPGQGLRLIYYSQIVNDFQKGDIAEGYSVSREKKESFPLTVTSAQKNPTAFYLCASSIGLDYGYTFGSGTRLTVV.

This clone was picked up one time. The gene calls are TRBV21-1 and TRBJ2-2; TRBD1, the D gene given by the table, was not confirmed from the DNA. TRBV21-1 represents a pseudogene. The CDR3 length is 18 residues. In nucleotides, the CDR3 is TGTGCCAGCAGCAAAAGGCGGCGCGACAGTACGAACACCGGGGAGCTGTTTTTT. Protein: CASSKRRRDSTNTGELFF.

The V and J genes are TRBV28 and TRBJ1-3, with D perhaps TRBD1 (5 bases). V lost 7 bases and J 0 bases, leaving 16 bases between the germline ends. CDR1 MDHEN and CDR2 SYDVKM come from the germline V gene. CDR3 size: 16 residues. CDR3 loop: CASTSPGTYSGNTIYF. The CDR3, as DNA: TGTGCCAGCACCAGCCCAGGGACCTACTCTGGAAACACCATATATTTT.

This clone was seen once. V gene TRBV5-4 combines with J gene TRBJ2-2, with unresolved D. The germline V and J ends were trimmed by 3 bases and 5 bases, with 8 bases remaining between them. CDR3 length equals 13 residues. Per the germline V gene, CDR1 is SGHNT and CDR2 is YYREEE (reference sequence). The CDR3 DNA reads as TGTGCCAGCAGCTCTGGATTGACCGGGGAGCTGTTTTTT. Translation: CASSSGLTGELFF.

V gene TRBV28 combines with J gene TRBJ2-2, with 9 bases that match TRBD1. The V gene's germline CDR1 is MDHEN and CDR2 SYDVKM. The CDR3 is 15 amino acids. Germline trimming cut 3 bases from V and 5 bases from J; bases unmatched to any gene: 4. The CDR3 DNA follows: TGTGCCAGCAGTTTGCGGGGGACAGGGACCGGGGAGCTGTTTTTT. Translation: CASSLRGTGTGELFF.

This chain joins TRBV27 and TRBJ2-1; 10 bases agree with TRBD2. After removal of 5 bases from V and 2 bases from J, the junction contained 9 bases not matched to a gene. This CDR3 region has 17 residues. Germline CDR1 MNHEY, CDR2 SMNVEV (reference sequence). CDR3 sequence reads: CASSKGLAGVAYNEQFF. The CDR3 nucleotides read TGTGCCAGCAGTAAGGGCCTAGCGGGAGTGGCCTACAATGAGCAGTTCTTC.

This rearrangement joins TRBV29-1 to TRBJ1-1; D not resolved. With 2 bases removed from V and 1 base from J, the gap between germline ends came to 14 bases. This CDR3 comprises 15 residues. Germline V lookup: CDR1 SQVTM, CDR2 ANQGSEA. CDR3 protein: CSVELRLVTNTEAFF. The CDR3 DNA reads TGCAGCGTTGAATTGCGTTTGGTCACGAACACTGAAGCTTTCTTT.

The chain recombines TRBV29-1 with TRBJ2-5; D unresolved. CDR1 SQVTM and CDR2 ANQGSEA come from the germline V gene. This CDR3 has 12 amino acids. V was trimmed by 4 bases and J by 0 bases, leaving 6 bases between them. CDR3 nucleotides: TGCAGCGTTGTAGAGTACCAAGAGACCCAGTACTTC. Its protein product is CSVVEYQETQYF.

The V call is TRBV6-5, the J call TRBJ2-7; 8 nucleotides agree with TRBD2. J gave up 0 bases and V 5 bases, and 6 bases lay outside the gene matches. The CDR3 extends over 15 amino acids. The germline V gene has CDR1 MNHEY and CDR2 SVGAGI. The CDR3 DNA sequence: TGTGCCAGCAGTGCCGGCGGGGGGCTCTCCTACGAGCAGTACTTC. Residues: CASSAGGGLSYEQYF.

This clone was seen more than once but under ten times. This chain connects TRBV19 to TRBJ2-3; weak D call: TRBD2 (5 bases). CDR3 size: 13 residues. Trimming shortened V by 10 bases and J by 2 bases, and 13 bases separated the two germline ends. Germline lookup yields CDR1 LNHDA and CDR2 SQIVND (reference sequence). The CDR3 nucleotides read TGTGCCACCACGGGGTGGCCCACAGATACGCAGTATTTT. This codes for CATTGWPTDTQYF.

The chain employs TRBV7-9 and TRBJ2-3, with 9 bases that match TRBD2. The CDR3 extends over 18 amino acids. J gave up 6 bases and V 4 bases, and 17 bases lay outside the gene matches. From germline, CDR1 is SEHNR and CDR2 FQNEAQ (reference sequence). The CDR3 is CASSSRDRASGNGDTQYF. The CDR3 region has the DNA TGTGCCAGCAGCTCCCGGGACAGAGCTAGCGGGAACGGCGATACGCAGTATTTT.

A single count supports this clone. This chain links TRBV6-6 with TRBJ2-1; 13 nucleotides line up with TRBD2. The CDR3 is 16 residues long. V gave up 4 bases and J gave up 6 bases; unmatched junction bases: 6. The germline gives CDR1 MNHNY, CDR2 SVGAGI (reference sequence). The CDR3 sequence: CASSSRTSGGINEQFF. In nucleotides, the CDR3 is TGTGCCAGCAGTTCCCGGACTAGCGGGGGAATCAATGAGCAGTTCTTC.

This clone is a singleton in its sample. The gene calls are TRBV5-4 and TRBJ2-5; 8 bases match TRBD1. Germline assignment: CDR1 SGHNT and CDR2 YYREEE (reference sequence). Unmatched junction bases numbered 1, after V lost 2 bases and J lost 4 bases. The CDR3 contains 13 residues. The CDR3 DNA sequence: TGTGCCAGCAGCTTACAGGGGGGAGAGACCCAGTACTTC. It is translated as CASSLQGGETQYF.